The 23 T cell receptor beta chains below all came from one sample that was sequenced in a study of T cell responses to AZD1222 COVID-19 vaccine. Clones were read by immunoSEQ multiplex PCR, and TCRdb kept only the in-frame ones, dropping some. The profile shows around 140,000 clones, 93% of them singletons. The source was peripheral blood, collected on day 0 of AZD1222 vaccination. The receptors here all came from an adult in good health.

V gene TRBV10-3 combines with J gene TRBJ1-3; D might be TRBD1 (6 bases). V was clipped by 10 bases and J by 0 bases, with 16 bases between them. CDR3 size: 15 residues. Per germline, CDR1 ENHRY and CDR2 SYGVKD. CDR3 nucleotides: TGTGCCAGCCACAGGGAACTAAACTCTGGAAACACCATATATTTT. This sequence encodes CASHRELNSGNTIYF.

This sequence joins TRBV28 and TRBJ2-7, with TRBD2 as a possible D gene (6 bases). V gave up 1 base and J gave up 0 bases, with 13 bases separating them. Germline V gives CDR1 MDHEN, CDR2 SYDVKM. The CDR3 extends over 16 amino acids. Here the CDR3 reads CASSLSDSGASYEQYF. The CDR3 coding sequence is TGTGCCAGCAGTTTATCGGATAGCGGAGCCTCCTACGAGCAGTACTTC.

This chain joins TRBV28 and TRBJ2-4; D uncertain. The CDR3 sequence is 14 residues long. Looked up from germline, CDR1 is MDHEN and CDR2 is SYDVKM. Trimming pared 2 bases from V and 0 bases from J, leaving 5 bases between. DNA for the CDR3: TGTGCCAGCAGTTTAGACACAGCCAAAAACATTCAGTACTTC. Translating gives CASSLDTAKNIQYF. Based on the CDR3 plus reference TRBV28 and TRBJ2-4, the full variable domain is DVKVTQSSRYLVKRTGEKVFLECVQDMDHENMFWYRQDPGLGLRLIYFSYDVKMKEKGDIPEGYSVSREKKERFSLILESASTNQTSMYLCASSLDTAKNIQYFGAGTRLSVL.

V and J are TRBV2 and TRBJ2-7; 8 bases line up with TRBD1. This CDR3 is built from 14 residues. J gave up 1 base and V 3 bases, and 2 bases lay outside the gene matches. Germline V gene data show CDR1 as SNHLY and CDR2 as FYNNEI. CDR3 nucleotide sequence: TGTGCCAGCAGTGAGGACAGGGAGTCCTACGAGCAGTACTTC. It encodes CASSEDRESYEQYF. Complete variable domain (other parts from reference TRBV2 and TRBJ2-7): EPEVTQTPSHQVTQMGQEVILRCVPISNHLYFYWYRQILGQKVEFLVSFYNNEISEKSEIFDDQFSVERPDGSNFTLKIRSTKLEDSAMYFCASSEDRESYEQYFGPGTRLTVT.

This rearrangement joins TRBV2 to TRBJ1-6; D gene unclear. CDR1 is SNHLY and CDR2 is FYNNEI in the germline V gene. The CDR3 is 12 residues long. V was pared by 4 bases and J by 10 bases, with 8 bases between. Here the CDR3 reads CASSVVGSPLHF. The CDR3 DNA reads as TGTGCCAGCAGTGTGGTAGGGTCACCCCTCCACTTT.

The genes are TRBV11-3 and TRBJ2-7; 7 bases align to TRBD1. With V trimmed by 6 bases and J by 3 bases, 14 bases remained unmatched. This CDR3 contains 16 residues. The V gene's germline CDR1 is SGHNT and CDR2 YENEEA. The CDR3: CASRSRTGPTDYEQYF. CDR3 nucleotide sequence: TGTGCCAGCAGGTCCAGGACAGGACCTACTGACTACGAGCAGTACTTC.

This clone has just one count. This chain uses TRBV19 with TRBJ1-2, with 7 nucleotides matching TRBD1. The CDR3 has 12 amino acids. V trimming: 9 bases; J trimming: 4 bases; junction bases outside the gene matches: 5. CDR1 is LNHDA, CDR2 SQIVND, per germline (reference sequence). The CDR3 DNA reads TGTGCCAGCAGGGGGGGAAGCTATGGCTACACCTTC. Encoded protein: CASRGGSYGYTF.

The genes are TRBV11-2 and TRBJ2-7; the D gene is possibly TRBD1 (7 bases). Germline loops: CDR1 SGHAT, CDR2 FQNNGV. V lost 5 bases to trimming and J lost 5 bases, with 28 bases between them. This CDR3 contains 18 residues. The CDR3 region is CASSVHRGAGWERNEQYF. In DNA form, the CDR3 reads TGTGCCAGCAGCGTCCACAGGGGCGCGGGGTGGGAAAGGAACGAGCAGTACTTC.

This chain joins TRBV12-3 or TRBV12-4 and TRBJ1-5; unclear D gene. V shed 2 bases and J shed 3 bases, with 5 bases lying between them. The CDR3 loop spans 13 amino acids. The CDR3, as DNA: TGTGCCAGCAGTTTACAATCCAATCAGCCCCAGCATTTT. It is translated as CASSLQSNQPQHF.

J is TRBJ2-7 and V is TRBV7-2; no clear D. CDR3 length: 14 residues. Trimming shortened V by 5 bases and J by 1 base, and 12 bases separated the two germline ends. Per the germline V gene, CDR1 is SGHTA and CDR2 is FQGNSA. The DNA for the CDR3 is TGTGCCAGCAGCAGACCGACTGAATCCTACGAGCAGTACTTC. The encoded protein is CASSRPTESYEQYF.

The chain couples TRBV25-1 to TRBJ1-2; the match to TRBD1 covers 8 bases. The CDR3 spans 15 residues. Germline V lookup: CDR1 MGHDK, CDR2 SYGVNS. Unmatched junction bases numbered 8, after V lost 3 bases and J lost 5 bases. The CDR3 protein is CASSDPGQGRYGYTF. In nucleotides, the CDR3 is TGTGCCAGCAGTGACCCCGGACAGGGAAGATATGGCTACACCTTC.

V and J are TRBV14 and TRBJ1-2; the D gene is possibly TRBD1 (5 bases). The germline V and J ends were trimmed by 4 bases and 4 bases, with 13 bases remaining between them. The CDR3 loop spans 14 amino acids. Germline V CDR1 and CDR2: SGHDN, FVKESK. CDR3: CASSPVTGGYGYTF. CDR3 nucleotides: TGTGCCAGCAGCCCCGTAACGGGGGGCTATGGCTACACCTTC.

V usage is TRBV12-5 and J usage is TRBJ2-3; TRBD2 aligns across 7 bases. The CDR3 is 16 amino acids. The V gene end was trimmed by 1 base and the J gene end by 1 base; junction bases not matched to a gene: 5. Germline CDR1 LGHNT, CDR2 FRNRAP. This CDR3 is CASGLAREYGTDTQYF. DNA for the CDR3: TGTGCTAGTGGTTTGGCGCGGGAGTATGGCACAGATACGCAGTATTTT.

The rearrangement joins TRBV4-1 to TRBJ1-2; the D is unclear. V lost 0 bases and J 0 bases, leaving 14 bases between the germline ends. This CDR3 contains 17 residues. Germline V CDR1 and CDR2: MGHRA, YSYEKL. The CDR3 DNA follows: TGCGCCAGCAGCCAAGATCGTAGGTCGGAAACTAACTATGGCTACACCTTC. Its translation is CASSQDRRSETNYGYTF.

This rearrangement joins TRBV29-1 to TRBJ2-3, with no clear D. CDR1 is SQVTM, CDR2 ANQGSEA, per germline. V lost 7 bases to trimming and J lost 2 bases, with 13 bases between them. The CDR3 has 13 amino acids. DNA for the CDR3: TGCAGCGCCACCCGGCCCACCACAGATACGCAGTATTTT. It yields the protein CSATRPTTDTQYF.

The CDR3 sequence: CASSIDPGWAGELFF. As DNA, the CDR3 is TGTGCCAGTAGTATAGACCCAGGGTGGGCCGGGGAGCTGTTTTTT. V gene TRBV19 combines with J gene TRBJ2-2; the D gene is possibly TRBD1 (5 bases). V shed 0 bases and J shed 6 bases, with 11 bases lying between them. There are 15 residues in the CDR3. In germline, CDR1 is LNHDA, CDR2 SQIVND (reference sequence). The entire variable domain, with the rest obtained from reference TRBV19 and TRBJ2-2, is as follows: DGGITQSPKYLFRKEGQNVTLSCEQNLNHDAMYWYRQDPGQGLRLIYYSQIVNDFQKGDIAEGYSVSREKKESFPLTVTSAQKNPTAFYLCASSIDPGWAGELFFGEGSRLTVL.

The chain couples TRBV9 to TRBJ1-1; 7 bases agree with TRBD1. V trimming: 0 bases; J trimming: 0 bases; junction bases outside the gene matches: 2. Looked up from germline, CDR1 is SGDLS and CDR2 is YYNGEE. CDR3 length: 15 amino acids. The CDR3 DNA sequence: TGTGCCAGCAGCGTAGGAACAGGGGTGAACACTGAAGCTTTCTTT. Amino acids: CASSVGTGVNTEAFF.

The chain couples TRBV28 to TRBJ1-5; D possibly corresponds to TRBD1 (5 bases). CDR1 is MDHEN, CDR2 SYDVKM, per germline. Trimming removed 2 bases from V and 4 bases from J, with 15 bases in between. CDR3 size: 16 residues. CDR3 coding DNA: TGTGCCAGCAGTTTAGGAGAAACAGGTACAAATCAGCCCCAGCATTTT. Encoded protein: CASSLGETGTNQPQHF.

A word on this clone: The sample contains more than one DNA sequence encoding this CDR3. The chain employs TRBV5-1 and TRBJ1-1; D is undetermined. In germline, CDR1 is SGHRS, CDR2 YFSETQ. This CDR3 region has 14 residues. With 0 bases removed from V and 2 bases from J, the gap between germline ends came to 8 bases. CDR3 nucleotide sequence: TGCGCCAGCAGCTTGGGTGGACTCAACACTGAAGCTTTCTTT. Protein: CASSLGGLNTEAFF.

J is TRBJ1-2 and V is TRBV19; D is undetermined. Germline loops: CDR1 LNHDA, CDR2 SQIVND (reference sequence). Trimming took 0 bases from V and 2 from J, leaving 7 bases between them. The CDR3 covers 14 residues. The CDR3 DNA follows: TGTGCCAGTAGTATAGACCGGGAAAACTATGGCTACACCTTC. Encoded protein: CASSIDRENYGYTF.

The chain combines TRBV3-1 (or the pseudogene TRBV3-2) with TRBJ1-2; 8 bases match TRBD1. The length of the CDR3 is 13 residues. The germline gives CDR1 LGHDT, CDR2 YNNKEL (reference sequence). Trimming removed 0 bases from V and 8 bases from J; junction bases left unmatched: 2. In DNA, the CDR3 is TGTGCCAGCAGCCAAGAGACAGGGGACGGCTACACCTTC. Translating it yields CASSQETGDGYTF.

V is TRBV28 and J is TRBJ1-4; no firm D call. Trimming took 3 bases from V and 0 from J, leaving 8 bases between them. Germline V gene data show CDR1 as MDHEN and CDR2 as SYDVKM. CDR3 size: 15 residues. The CDR3 DNA is TGTGCCAGCAGTTTTTTAAGATCAACTAATGAAAAACTGTTTTTT. This translates into CASSFLRSTNEKLFF.

This clone has only one observation. The rearrangement joins TRBV6-1 to TRBJ2-7, with D possibly being TRBD1 (6 bases). The CDR3 contains 15 residues. Germline V gives CDR1 MNHNS, CDR2 SASEGT. V was clipped by 1 base and J by 3 bases, with 13 bases between them. This CDR3 is CASSEVWRTDYEQYF. In DNA, the CDR3 is TGTGCCAGCAGTGAAGTTTGGAGGACAGACTACGAGCAGTACTTC.